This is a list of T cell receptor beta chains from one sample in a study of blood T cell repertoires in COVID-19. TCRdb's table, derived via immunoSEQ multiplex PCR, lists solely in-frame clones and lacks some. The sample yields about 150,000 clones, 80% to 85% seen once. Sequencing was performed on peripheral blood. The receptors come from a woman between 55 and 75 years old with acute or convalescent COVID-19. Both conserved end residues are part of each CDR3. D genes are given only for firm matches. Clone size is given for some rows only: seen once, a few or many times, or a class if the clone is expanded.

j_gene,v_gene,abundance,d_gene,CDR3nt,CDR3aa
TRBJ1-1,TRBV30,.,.,TGTGCCTGGAGTGTCCGGGGGTGGCGTGGCACTGAAGCTTTCTTT,CAWSVRGWRGTEAFF
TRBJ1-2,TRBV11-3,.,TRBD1,TGTGCCAGCAGCTTTGCACAGGGGGCCTATGGCTACACCTTC,CASSFAQGAYGYTF
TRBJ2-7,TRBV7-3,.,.,TGTGCCAGCAGCTTACAGGGCGGAGCCTACGAGCAGTACTTC,CASSLQGGAYEQYF
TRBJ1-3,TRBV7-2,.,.,TGTGCCAGCAGCGTGGGCCCTGGAAACACCATATATTTT,CASSVGPGNTIYF
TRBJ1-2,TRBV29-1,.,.,TGCAGCGTTTCCCCTCCGGACCTTTCGGGGGGCTACACCTTC,CSVSPPDLSGGYTF
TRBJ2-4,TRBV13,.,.,TGTGCCAGCAGCCCACAGGTAGCTCCCAAAAACATTCAGTACTTC,CASSPQVAPKNIQYF
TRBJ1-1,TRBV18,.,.,TGTGCCAGCTCACCTTCAGTGGGGCAGGGAGCTTTCTTT,CASSPSVGQGAFF
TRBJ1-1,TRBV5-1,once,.,TGCGCCAGCAGCTTGGACGAGGGTTTCGGGAACACTGAAGCTTTCTTT,CASSLDEGFGNTEAFF
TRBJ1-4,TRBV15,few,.,TGTGCCACCAGCAGAGATCGACAGCCGGCTAATGAAAAACTGTTTTTT,CATSRDRQPANEKLFF
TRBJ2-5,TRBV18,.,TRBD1,TGTGCCAGCTCACTGTCGACAGGGGGAATCCAAGAGACCCAGTACTTC,CASSLSTGGIQETQYF
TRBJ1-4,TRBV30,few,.,TGTGCCTGGAGTCTAAAGACAGGTGTTAATGAAAAACTGTTTTTT,CAWSLKTGVNEKLFF
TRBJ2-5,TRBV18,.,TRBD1,TGTGCCAGCTCTCCGGGACAGGGGAGTCTGACCCAGTACTTC,CASSPGQGSLTQYF
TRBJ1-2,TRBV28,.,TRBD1,TGTGCCAGCAGTTTGCGACAAGGGGCAGGGGGCGACTATGGCTACACCTTC,CASSLRQGAGGDYGYTF
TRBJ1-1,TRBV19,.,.,TGTGCCAGTAGGCCACTGATCATGAACACTGAAGCTTTCTTT,CASRPLIMNTEAFF
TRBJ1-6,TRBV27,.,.,TGTGCCAGCAGTTGGAATAAGCGTTCACCCCTCCACTTT,CASSWNKRSPLHF
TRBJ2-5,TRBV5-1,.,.,TGCGCCAGCAGCGACTTACAGGGATCCGAGGGGGAGACCCAGTACTTC,CASSDLQGSEGETQYF
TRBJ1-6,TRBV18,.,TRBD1,TGTGCCAGCTCACCCTCCCCGGGACAGGCCTCGAGCTCCTATAATTCACCCCTCCACTTT,CASSPSPGQASSSYNSPLHF
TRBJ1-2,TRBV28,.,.,TGTGCCAGCAGATCTCAGGGGCCTAGCTATGGCTACACCTTC,CASRSQGPSYGYTF
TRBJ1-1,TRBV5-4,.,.,TGTGCCAGCAGCCCAGCGGACAGCCAGGAAGCTTTCTTT,CASSPADSQEAFF
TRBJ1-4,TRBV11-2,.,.,TGTGCCAGCAGCCAAGCCTCGAGGATTAATGAAAAACTGTTTTTT,CASSQASRINEKLFF
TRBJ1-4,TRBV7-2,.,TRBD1,TGTGCCAGCAGTCCAGAGGACAGGGCTTCCCAAAAACTGTTTTTT,CASSPEDRASQKLFF
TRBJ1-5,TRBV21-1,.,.,TGTGCCAGCAGCCAAAAGGGGGCAGGGGATTCTGGCAATCAGCCCCAGCATTTT,CASSQKGAGDSGNQPQHF
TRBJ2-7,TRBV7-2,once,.,TGTGCCAGCAGCTTAAAGAGGGGGTCCTACGAGCAGTACTTC,CASSLKRGSYEQYF
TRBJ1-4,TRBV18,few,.,TGTGCCAGCTCACCACCCGCGGGGCTGGATGAAAAACTGTTTTTT,CASSPPAGLDEKLFF
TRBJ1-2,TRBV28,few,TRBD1,TGTGCCAGCAGTTCAGGGGGGATGGGCTATGGCTACACCTTC,CASSSGGMGYGYTF
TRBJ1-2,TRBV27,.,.,TGTGCCAGCAGTTTTATCCAGGGGAACTATGGCTACACCTTC,CASSFIQGNYGYTF
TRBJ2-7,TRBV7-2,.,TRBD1,TGTGCCAGCAGCACCGGGACAGCCCTAGGAGAGCAGTACTTC,CASSTGTALGEQYF
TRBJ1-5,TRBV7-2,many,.,TGTGCCAGCAGCTTAGTACAGATCAATCAGCCCCAGCATTTT,CASSLVQINQPQHF
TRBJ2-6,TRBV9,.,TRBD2,TGTGCCAGCAGCGAAAGCGGGGGGGCCTCGGCTGGGGCCAACGTCCTGACTTTC,CASSESGGASAGANVLTF
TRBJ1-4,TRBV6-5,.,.,TGTGCCAGCAGTTACGACATGAACGACGAAGAAAAACTGTTTTTT,CASSYDMNDEEKLFF
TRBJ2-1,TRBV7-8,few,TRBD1,TGTGCCAGCAGCTCACGCCGGACAGGGGGCAAGACCTACAATGAGCAGTTCTTC,CASSSRRTGGKTYNEQFF
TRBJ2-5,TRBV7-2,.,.,TGTGCCAGCAGCTTAGGAACGCAGGGTTTCGGGGAGACCCAGTACTTC,CASSLGTQGFGETQYF
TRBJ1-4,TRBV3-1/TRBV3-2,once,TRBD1,TGTGCCAGCAGCGTGGGACAGGGCAGGAGGGCTAATGAAAAACTGTTTTTT,CASSVGQGRRANEKLFF
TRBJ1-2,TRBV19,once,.,TGTGCCAGTAGTTCGGCGAACGGGGGTTCTAGCTATGGCTACACCTTC,CASSSANGGSSYGYTF
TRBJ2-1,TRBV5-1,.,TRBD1,TGCGCCAGCAGCGAGGGACAGAGCTACAATGAGCAGTTCTTC,CASSEGQSYNEQFF
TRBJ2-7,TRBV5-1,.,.,TGCGCCAGCAGCTTGGCCCCGGGCTACGAGCAGTACTTC,CASSLAPGYEQYF
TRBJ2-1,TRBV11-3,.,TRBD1,TGTGCCAGCAGCTTACGGATACAGGGGCGAAATGAGCAGTTCTTC,CASSLRIQGRNEQFF
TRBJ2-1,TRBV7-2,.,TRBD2,TGTGCCAGCAGCTTAGGGCGTACTAGCGGGGGGGTCTTC,CASSLGRTSGGVF
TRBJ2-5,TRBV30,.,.,TGTGCCTGGAGCCAGGGCGCTCTGGAGACCCAGTACTTC,CAWSQGALETQYF
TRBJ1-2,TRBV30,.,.,TGTGCCTGGAAGCCCAACTATGGCTACACCTTC,CAWKPNYGYTF
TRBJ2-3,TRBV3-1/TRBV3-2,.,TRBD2,TGTGCCAGCAGCCAAGGGGAAGCGGGGGTCCGTGGTACGCAGTATTTT,CASSQGEAGVRGTQYF
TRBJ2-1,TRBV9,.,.,TGTGCCAGCAGCGTAGCTGCCACTAGACGTTACAATGAGCAGTTCTTC,CASSVAATRRYNEQFF
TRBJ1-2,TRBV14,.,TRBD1,TGTGCCAGCAGCCATTCTACCGGGACAGGGGCTTACTTAATCTATGGCTACACCTTC,CASSHSTGTGAYLIYGYTF
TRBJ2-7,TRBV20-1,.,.,TGCAGTGCTAGTCCGCCGCGACAGGCGTCCTACGAGCAGTACTTC,CSASPPRQASYEQYF
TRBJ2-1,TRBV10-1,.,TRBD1,TGCGCCAGCAGTGGAATTAGCCGGACAGGGATTTCCTACAATGAGCAGTTCTTC,CASSGISRTGISYNEQFF
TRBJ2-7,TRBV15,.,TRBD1,TGTGGCACCAGCAGAGAGGCAGGGGGCTCCCCCTACGAGCAGTACTTC,CGTSREAGGSPYEQYF
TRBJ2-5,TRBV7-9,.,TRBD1,TGTGCCAGCAGCCCAACAGGGGACCAAGAGACCCAGTACTTC,CASSPTGDQETQYF
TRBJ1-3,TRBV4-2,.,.,TGTGCCAGCAGCCAAGTGTCTACCCTCGGCTCCGGGGTGAACACCATATATTTT,CASSQVSTLGSGVNTIYF
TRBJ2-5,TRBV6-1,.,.,TGTGCCAGCAGTGAGTTCCAGCAAGAGACCCAGTACTTC,CASSEFQQETQYF
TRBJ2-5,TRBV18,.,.,TGTGCCAGCTCACCATACCGGGGTGGGGACCAAGAGACCCAGTACTTC,CASSPYRGGDQETQYF
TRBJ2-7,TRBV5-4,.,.,TGTGCCAGCAGCCCGGACTCCCAGGTAGGCTACGAGCAGTACTTC,CASSPDSQVGYEQYF
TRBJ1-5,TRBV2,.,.,TGTGCCAGCAGTGACAGGGGCGCGAATCAGCCCCAGCATTTT,CASSDRGANQPQHF
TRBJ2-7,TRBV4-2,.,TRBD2,TGTGCCAGCAGCCAAGACGCAACGGGGGGCTCCTACGAGCAGTACTTC,CASSQDATGGSYEQYF
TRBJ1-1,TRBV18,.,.,TGTGCCAGCTCACCGACAAGACAGGAGAACACTGAAGCTTTCTTT,CASSPTRQENTEAFF
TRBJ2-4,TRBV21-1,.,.,TGTGCCAGCAGCAAAGCGCGCGTAAAATTAGCCAAAAACATTCAGTACTTC,CASSKARVKLAKNIQYF
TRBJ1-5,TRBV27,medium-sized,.,TGTGCCAGCAGTTTATTCCCGGGGAGTCAGCCCCAGCATTTT,CASSLFPGSQPQHF
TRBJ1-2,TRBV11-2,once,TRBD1,TGTGCCAGCAGCTTAGCCGGGACAGTCTCTAACTATGGCTACACCTTC,CASSLAGTVSNYGYTF
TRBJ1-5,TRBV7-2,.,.,TGTGCCAGCAGCTTACGGGATCAGCCCCAGCATTTT,CASSLRDQPQHF
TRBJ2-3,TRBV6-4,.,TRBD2,TGTGCCAGCAGTGAGGAGGGACTAGCAACAGATACGCAGTATTTT,CASSEEGLATDTQYF
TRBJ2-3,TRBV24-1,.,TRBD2,TGTGCCACCAGTGACCAAAGCGGGGGGACCACAGATACGCAGTATTTT,CATSDQSGGTTDTQYF